The clone carrying this TCR beta chain has at least ten counts. Its target is not known. The entry originates in a study of neurological immune-mediated disorders. Study-level points and caveats: Falling below healthy controls, multiple sclerosis showed the least TCR clonal expansion, while HTLV-1-associated myelopathy showed the most.

The cDNA was generated by 5'RACE with 10-nucleotide random UMIs. TCRdb re-analysed the 5' RACE reads in MiXCR, keeping a single row per CDR3 protein. The sample lists about 50,000 distinct CDR3 sequences; 16% were seen once. The CDR3 has 13 amino acids. V was trimmed by 6 bases and J by 1 base, leaving 13 bases between them. Per the germline V gene, CDR1 is DFQATT and CDR2 is SNEGSKA (reference sequence). The sequenced sample consisted of PBMCs. This TCR derives from a man aged 55 to 69 in good health. The genes are TRBV20-1 and TRBJ2-7; no clear D gene. The CDR3 sequence: CSARRLESYEQYF. DNA of the CDR3: TGCAGTGCCCGTCGGTTAGAATCCTACGAGCAGTACTTC.